The source of this T cell receptor (beta chain) is a study of T cells after posttransplantation cyclophosphamide. About this clone itself: The antigen is undetermined. Sequence at one end of the junction differs from germline and may be a read error.

The naive gate required viable CD3+CD4+ or CD3+CD8+ cells with CCR7+CD45RA+CD45RO-CD95-CD27+CD28+ phenotype. Study results and limitations: Tissue-infiltrating T cells from skin or gut overlapped little with blood T cells. After PTCy, TRB diversity resembled that of CNI/methotrexate controls. Later post-transplant blood repertoires were often dominated by donor CD8+ memory clones.

This table comes from immunoSEQ multiplex PCR, and its TCRdb copy is limited to in-frame clones, with some not included. The sample has about 32,000 clones; roughly nine tenths are singletons. This TCR was recovered from a man in his thirties or forties in good health and a related stem cell transplant donor. What was sequenced was naive CD4+ T cells sorted from blood.

The CDR3 sequence: CASSDSGTGGKAFF. The CDR3 DNA reads TGTGCCAGCAGTGACTCTGGGACAGGGGGCAAAGCTTTCTTT. The chain is built from TRBV6-5 and TRBJ1-1, with 12 bases identical to TRBD1. CDR3 length equals 14 residues. Germline V gives CDR1 MNHEY, CDR2 SVGAGI.